The rows below give T cell receptor beta chains drawn from one sample of a study of cytomegalovirus exposure and HLA in healthy donors. Measured with immunoSEQ multiplex PCR; TCRdb has only the in-frame clones, and not every one. The sample includes approximately 140,000 clones, 70% to 80% of them seen just once. Sample: PBMCs. The receptors were gathered from a human donor in good health. Each CDR3 is given with its conserved first and last residue. Fields, in order: D gene, V gene, clone size, J gene, CDR3 protein, CDR3 DNA. A D gene is named only where the DNA matches it firmly. Only part of the rows carry a size: once, few, many, or a class if the clone is expanded.

d_call: TRBD1
v_call: TRBV28
clone_size: NA
j_call: TRBJ1-4
cdr3_aa: CASSLISGGNEKLFF
cdr3_nt: TGTGCCAGCAGTTTAATTTCAGGGGGCAATGAAAAACTGTTTTTT

d_call: NA
v_call: TRBV7-9
clone_size: NA
j_call: TRBJ1-6
cdr3_aa: CASSLVIQGFSPLHF
cdr3_nt: TGTGCCAGCAGCTTAGTGATCCAGGGCTTCTCACCCCTCCACTTT

d_call: TRBD1
v_call: TRBV9
clone_size: NA
j_call: TRBJ1-6
cdr3_aa: CASSLGTAKSSYNSPLHF
cdr3_nt: TGTGCCAGCAGCCTAGGGACAGCCAAGAGCTCCTATAATTCACCCCTCCACTTT

d_call: TRBD2
v_call: TRBV6-6
clone_size: NA
j_call: TRBJ2-7
cdr3_aa: CASSQSPGLVDEQYF
cdr3_nt: TGTGCCAGCAGCCAGTCCCCGGGACTAGTAGACGAGCAGTACTTC

d_call: TRBD1
v_call: TRBV6-5
clone_size: NA
j_call: TRBJ1-3
cdr3_aa: CASSLGSTGPGNTIYF
cdr3_nt: TGTGCCAGCAGTTTAGGGTCGACAGGGCCGGGAAACACCATATATTTT

d_call: TRBD1
v_call: TRBV28
clone_size: NA
j_call: TRBJ1-1
cdr3_aa: CASTPFSGQGAYYTEAFF
cdr3_nt: TGTGCCAGCACCCCTTTCTCCGGACAGGGGGCATACTACACTGAAGCTTTCTTT

d_call: NA
v_call: TRBV5-1
clone_size: NA
j_call: TRBJ1-1
cdr3_aa: CASSLDGTSTEAFF
cdr3_nt: TGCGCCAGCAGCTTGGATGGCACCAGCACTGAAGCTTTCTTT

d_call: NA
v_call: TRBV19
clone_size: NA
j_call: TRBJ1-5
cdr3_aa: CASSIGGESNQPQHF
cdr3_nt: TGTGCCAGTAGTATAGGTGGAGAATCCAATCAGCCCCAGCATTTT

d_call: TRBD2
v_call: TRBV2
clone_size: NA
j_call: TRBJ2-2
cdr3_aa: CASIAGLAGVNTGELFF
cdr3_nt: TGTGCCAGCATTGCCGGACTAGCGGGAGTGAACACCGGGGAGCTGTTTTTT

d_call: NA
v_call: TRBV29-1
clone_size: NA
j_call: TRBJ2-2
cdr3_aa: CSVVRENTGELFF
cdr3_nt: TGCAGCGTTGTTCGGGAGAACACCGGGGAGCTGTTTTTT

d_call: NA
v_call: TRBV10-1
clone_size: NA
j_call: TRBJ2-5
cdr3_aa: CASSDGVGKTQYF
cdr3_nt: TGCGCCAGCAGTGACGGGGTAGGAAAGACCCAGTACTTC

d_call: TRBD1
v_call: TRBV29-1
clone_size: few
j_call: TRBJ2-7
cdr3_aa: CSATGTDSYEQYF
cdr3_nt: TGCAGCGCTACCGGGACAGACAGCTACGAGCAGTACTTC

d_call: TRBD2
v_call: TRBV6-5
clone_size: NA
j_call: TRBJ2-7
cdr3_aa: CASSYTSGSYYEQYF
cdr3_nt: TGTGCCAGCAGTTATACCAGCGGGAGTTATTACGAGCAGTACTTC

d_call: TRBD2
v_call: TRBV7-2
clone_size: NA
j_call: TRBJ2-3
cdr3_aa: CASSLSRLAVPEEDTQYF
cdr3_nt: TGTGCCAGCAGCTTAAGCCGACTAGCGGTCCCAGAGGAGGATACGCAGTATTTT

d_call: TRBD1
v_call: TRBV12-5
clone_size: NA
j_call: TRBJ2-2
cdr3_aa: CASGLTGGTNTGELFF
cdr3_nt: TGTGCTAGTGGTTTGACAGGGGGAACGAACACCGGGGAGCTGTTTTTT

d_call: NA
v_call: TRBV28
clone_size: NA
j_call: TRBJ2-1
cdr3_aa: CASSEIAPAYNEQFF
cdr3_nt: TGTGCCAGCAGTGAGATAGCGCCCGCCTACAATGAGCAGTTCTTC

d_call: NA
v_call: TRBV4-3
clone_size: few
j_call: TRBJ2-7
cdr3_aa: CASSQDRGRNEQYF
cdr3_nt: TGCGCCAGCAGCCAAGACAGGGGCCGGAACGAGCAGTACTTC